This T cell receptor (beta chain) originates from a study of blood T cell repertoires in COVID-19. This CDR3 is 12 amino acids long. The germline V and J ends were trimmed by 5 bases and 13 bases, with 14 bases remaining between them. Germline loops: CDR1 SGHTA, CDR2 FQGNSA. Original processing notes: Researchers report that nucleated cell counts were estimated from reference gene primer amplification. Using immunoSEQ multiplex PCR, the repertoire was profiled, and TCRdb retains in-frame clones only, with some absent. V, J and clone size reflect that table, while D and trimming were determined from the DNA. The data contain about 210,000 clones, roughly 80% of them singletons.

Sequenced material: peripheral blood. This sequence was found in a man in his sixties with acute or convalescent COVID-19. The gene calls are TRBV7-2 and TRBJ1-4; D might be TRBD1 (5 bases). CDR3 amino acids: CASSTFGGVLFF. Written as DNA, the CDR3 is TGTGCCAGCAGCACCTTTGGGGGGGTACTGTTTTTT.